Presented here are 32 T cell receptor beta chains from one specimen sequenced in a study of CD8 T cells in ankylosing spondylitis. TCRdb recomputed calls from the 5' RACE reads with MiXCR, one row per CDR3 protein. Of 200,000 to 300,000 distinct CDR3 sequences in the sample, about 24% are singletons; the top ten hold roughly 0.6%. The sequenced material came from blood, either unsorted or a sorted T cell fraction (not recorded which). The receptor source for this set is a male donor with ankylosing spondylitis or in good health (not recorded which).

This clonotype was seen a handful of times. CDR3 sequence: CASSLRMTSGRDEQFF. DNA of the CDR3: TGTGCCAGCAGCCTTAGAATGACTAGCGGTCGCGATGAGCAGTTCTTC. The chain joins TRBV7-9 to TRBJ2-1; 9 bases are a match to TRBD2. V lost 5 bases to trimming and J lost 8 bases; unmatched junction nucleotides: 13. The CDR3 spans 16 residues. CDR1 is SEHNR and CDR2 is FQNEAQ in the germline V gene (reference sequence).

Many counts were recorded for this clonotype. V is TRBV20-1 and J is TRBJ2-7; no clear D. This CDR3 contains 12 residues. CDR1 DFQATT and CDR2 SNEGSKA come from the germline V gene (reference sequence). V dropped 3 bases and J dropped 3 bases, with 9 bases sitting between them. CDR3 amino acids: CSASTYDYEQYF. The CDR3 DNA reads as TGCAGTGCTAGCACGTACGACTACGAGCAGTACTTC.

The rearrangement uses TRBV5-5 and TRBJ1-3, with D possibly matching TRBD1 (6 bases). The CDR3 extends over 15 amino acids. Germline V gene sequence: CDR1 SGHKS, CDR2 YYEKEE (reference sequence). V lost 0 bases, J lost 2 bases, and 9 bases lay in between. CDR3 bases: TGTGCCAGCAGCTTGGACTCAGGGGCTGGAAACACCATATATTTT. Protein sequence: CASSLDSGAGNTIYF.

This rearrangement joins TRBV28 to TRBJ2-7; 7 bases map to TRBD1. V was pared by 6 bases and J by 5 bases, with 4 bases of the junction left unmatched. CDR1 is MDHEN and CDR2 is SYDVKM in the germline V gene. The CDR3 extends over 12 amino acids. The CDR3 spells CASRTGSDEQYF. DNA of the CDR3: TGTGCCAGCAGGACAGGGTCGGACGAGCAGTACTTC.

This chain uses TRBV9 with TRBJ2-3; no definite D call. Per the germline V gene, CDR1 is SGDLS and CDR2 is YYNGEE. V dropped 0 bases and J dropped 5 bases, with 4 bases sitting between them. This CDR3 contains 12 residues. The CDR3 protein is CASSVEVDTQYF. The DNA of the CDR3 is TGTGCCAGCAGCGTAGAGGTAGATACGCAGTATTTT.

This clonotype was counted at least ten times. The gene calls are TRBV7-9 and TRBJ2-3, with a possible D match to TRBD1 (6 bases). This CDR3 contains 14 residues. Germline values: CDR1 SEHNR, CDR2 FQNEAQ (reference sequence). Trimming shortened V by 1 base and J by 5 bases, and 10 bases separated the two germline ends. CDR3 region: CASSLDRAGDTQYF. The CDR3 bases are TGTGCCAGCAGCTTAGACAGGGCCGGAGATACGCAGTATTTT.

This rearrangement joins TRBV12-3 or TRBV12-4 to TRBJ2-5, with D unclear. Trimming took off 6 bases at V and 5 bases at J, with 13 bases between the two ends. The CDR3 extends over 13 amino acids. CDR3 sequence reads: CASRPSGGETQYF. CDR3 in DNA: TGTGCCAGCAGGCCTTCGGGTGGGGAGACCCAGTACTTC.

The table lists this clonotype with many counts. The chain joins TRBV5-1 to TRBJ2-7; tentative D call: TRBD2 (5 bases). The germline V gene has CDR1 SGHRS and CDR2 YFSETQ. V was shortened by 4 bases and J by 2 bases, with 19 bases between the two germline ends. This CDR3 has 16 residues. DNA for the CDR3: TGCGCCAGCAGCCTGGCCACGAGGGCGCGGCCCTACGAGCAGTACTTC. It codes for CASSLATRARPYEQYF.

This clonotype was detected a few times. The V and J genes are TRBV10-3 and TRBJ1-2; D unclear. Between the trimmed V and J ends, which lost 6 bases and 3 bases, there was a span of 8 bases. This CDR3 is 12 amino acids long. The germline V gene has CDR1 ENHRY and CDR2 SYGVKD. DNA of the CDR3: TGTGCCATCAGGGAATTCGACTATGGCTACACCTTC. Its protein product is CAIREFDYGYTF.

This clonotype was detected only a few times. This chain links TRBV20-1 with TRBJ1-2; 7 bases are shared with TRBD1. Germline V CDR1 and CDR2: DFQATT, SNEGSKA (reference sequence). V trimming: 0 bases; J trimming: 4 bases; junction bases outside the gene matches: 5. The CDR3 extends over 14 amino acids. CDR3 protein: CSAREDRASYGYTF. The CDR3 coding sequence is TGCAGTGCTAGAGAAGACAGGGCGTCCTATGGCTACACCTTC.

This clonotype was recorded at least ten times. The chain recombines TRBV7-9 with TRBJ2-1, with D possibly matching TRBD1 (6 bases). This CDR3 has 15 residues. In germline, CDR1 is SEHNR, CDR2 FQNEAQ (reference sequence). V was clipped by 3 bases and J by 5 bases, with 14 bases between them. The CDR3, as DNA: TGTGCCAGCAGCTTTGGGGTGGACAGTGACAATGAGCAGTTCTTC. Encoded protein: CASSFGVDSDNEQFF.

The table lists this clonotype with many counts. The CDR3 nucleotides are TGTGCCAGCAGTCTCGGGGGGGGGTTTACCACTGAAGCTTTCTTT. It encodes CASSLGGGFTTEAFF. V usage is TRBV6-8 and J usage is TRBJ1-1; tentatively, D is TRBD1 (5 bases). V was clipped by 5 bases and J by 4 bases, with 17 bases between them. The CDR3 has 15 amino acids. Germline V gives CDR1 MNHGY, CDR2 SAAAGT.

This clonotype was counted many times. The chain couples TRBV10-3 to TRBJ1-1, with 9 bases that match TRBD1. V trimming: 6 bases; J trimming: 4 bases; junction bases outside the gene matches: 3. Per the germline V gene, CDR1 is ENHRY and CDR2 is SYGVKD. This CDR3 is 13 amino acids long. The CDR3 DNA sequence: TGTGCCATCAGGGGGACAGGGACCACTGAAGCTTTCTTT. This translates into CAIRGTGTTEAFF.

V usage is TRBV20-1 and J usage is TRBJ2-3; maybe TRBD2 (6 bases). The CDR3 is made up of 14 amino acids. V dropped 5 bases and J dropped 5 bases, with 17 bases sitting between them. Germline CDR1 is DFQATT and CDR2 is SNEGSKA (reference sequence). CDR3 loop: CSADGTLVRDTQYF. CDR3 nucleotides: TGCAGTGCTGACGGGACTCTCGTTAGAGATACGCAGTATTTT.

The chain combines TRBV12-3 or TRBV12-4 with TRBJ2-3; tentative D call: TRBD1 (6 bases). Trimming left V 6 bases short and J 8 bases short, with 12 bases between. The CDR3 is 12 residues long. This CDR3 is CASSGLGGTQYF. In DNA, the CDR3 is TGTGCCAGCAGCGGCTTAGGGGGTACGCAGTATTTT.

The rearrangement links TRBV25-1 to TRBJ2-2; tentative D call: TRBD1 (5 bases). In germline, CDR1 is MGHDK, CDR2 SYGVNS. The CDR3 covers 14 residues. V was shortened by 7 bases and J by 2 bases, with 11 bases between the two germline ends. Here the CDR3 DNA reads TGTGCCAGCATAGGGGTAGCAAACACCGGGGAGCTGTTTTTT. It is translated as CASIGVANTGELFF.

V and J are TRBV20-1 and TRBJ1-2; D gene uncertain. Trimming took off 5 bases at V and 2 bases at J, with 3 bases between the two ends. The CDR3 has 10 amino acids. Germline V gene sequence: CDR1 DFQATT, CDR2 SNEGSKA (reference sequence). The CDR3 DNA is TGCAGTGCTTGGAACTATGGCTACACCTTC. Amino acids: CSAWNYGYTF.

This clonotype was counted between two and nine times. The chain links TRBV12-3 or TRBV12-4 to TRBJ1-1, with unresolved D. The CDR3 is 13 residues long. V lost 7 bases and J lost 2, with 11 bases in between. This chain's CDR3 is CASTRARNTEAFF. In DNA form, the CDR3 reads TGTGCCAGCACACGCGCCAGAAACACTGAAGCTTTCTTT.

CDR3 coding DNA: TGTGCCAGCAGTCTAGCCGGTGAGCAGTTCTTC. Protein product: CASSLAGEQFF. The V and J genes are TRBV6-2 or TRBV6-3 and TRBJ2-1; possibly TRBD2 for D (5 bases). Germline-derived CDR1 and CDR2 are MNHEY and SVGEGT. The CDR3 is made up of 11 amino acids. The V gene lost 5 bases and the J gene lost 9 bases, with 8 bases spanning the gap.

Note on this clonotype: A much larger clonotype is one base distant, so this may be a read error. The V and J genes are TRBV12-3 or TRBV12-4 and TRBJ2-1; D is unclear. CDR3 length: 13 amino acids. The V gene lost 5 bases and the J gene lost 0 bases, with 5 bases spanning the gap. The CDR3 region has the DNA TGTGCCAGCAGTACGAGCTCCTACAATGAGCAGTTCTTC. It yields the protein CASSTSSYNEQFF.

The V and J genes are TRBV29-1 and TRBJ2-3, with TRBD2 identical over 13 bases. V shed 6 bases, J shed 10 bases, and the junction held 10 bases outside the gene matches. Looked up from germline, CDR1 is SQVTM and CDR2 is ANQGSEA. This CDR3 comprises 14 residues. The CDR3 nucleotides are TGCAGCGTAGGAGCGGGACTAGCGGGGCATTCGCAGTATTTT. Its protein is CSVGAGLAGHSQYF.

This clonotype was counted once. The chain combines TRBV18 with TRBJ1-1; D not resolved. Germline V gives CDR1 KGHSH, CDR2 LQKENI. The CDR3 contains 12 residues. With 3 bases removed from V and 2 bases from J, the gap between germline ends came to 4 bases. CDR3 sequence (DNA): TGTGCCAGCTCACCGCGAAACACTGAAGCTTTCTTT. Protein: CASSPRNTEAFF.

The CDR3 DNA reads TGCGCCAGCAGTGAGGAAGGGCTAGCGGCCACAGATACGCAGTATTTT. It codes for CASSEEGLAATDTQYF. This chain connects TRBV10-1 to TRBJ2-3; TRBD2 aligns across 7 bases. The CDR3 loop spans 16 amino acids. Germline-derived CDR1 and CDR2 are WNHNN and SYGVQD (reference sequence). J lost 2 bases, V lost 2 bases, and 7 bases had no gene match.

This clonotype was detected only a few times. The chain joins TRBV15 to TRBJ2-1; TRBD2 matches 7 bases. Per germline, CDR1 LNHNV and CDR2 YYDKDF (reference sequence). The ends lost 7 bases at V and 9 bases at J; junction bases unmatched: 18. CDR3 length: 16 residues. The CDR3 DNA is TGTGCCACCAATCGGGTGGAGGGGAGGGCGAAGAGTGAGCAGTTCTTC. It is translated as CATNRVEGRAKSEQFF.

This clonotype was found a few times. The chain's CDR3 is CANAGQGFWQPQHF. The CDR3 nucleotides are TGTGCCAACGCGGGACAGGGGTTTTGGCAGCCCCAGCATTTT. The chain recombines TRBV12-3 or TRBV12-4 with TRBJ1-5, with 10 nucleotides matching TRBD1. The CDR3 extends over 14 amino acids. After removal of 10 bases from V and 7 bases from J, the junction contained 10 bases not matched to a gene.

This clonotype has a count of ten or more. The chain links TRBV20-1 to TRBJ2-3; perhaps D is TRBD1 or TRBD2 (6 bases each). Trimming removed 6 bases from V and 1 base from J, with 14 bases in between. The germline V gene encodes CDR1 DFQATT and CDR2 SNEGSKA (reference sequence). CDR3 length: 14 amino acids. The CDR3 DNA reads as TGCAGTGCCTCAAAGGGGGAGGGCACAGATACGCAGTATTTT. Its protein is CSASKGEGTDTQYF.

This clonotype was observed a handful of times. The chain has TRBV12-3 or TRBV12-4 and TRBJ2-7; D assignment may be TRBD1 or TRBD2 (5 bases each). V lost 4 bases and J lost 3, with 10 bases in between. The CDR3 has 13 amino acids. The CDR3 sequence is CASSYGTDYEQYF. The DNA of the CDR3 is TGTGCCAGCAGTTACGGGACGGACTACGAGCAGTACTTC.

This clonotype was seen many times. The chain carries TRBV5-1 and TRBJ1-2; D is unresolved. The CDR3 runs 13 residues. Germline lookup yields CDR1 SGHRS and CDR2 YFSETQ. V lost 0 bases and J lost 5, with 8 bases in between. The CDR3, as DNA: TGCGCCAGCAGCTTGGTCGGGTCTTATGGCTACACCTTC. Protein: CASSLVGSYGYTF.

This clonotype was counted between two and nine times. The CDR3 DNA is TGTGCCAGCAGCCCGGGACTAGCGGGGGGGTTTGGGCCAGATACGCAGTATTTT. As protein: CASSPGLAGGFGPDTQYF. The chain employs TRBV12-3 or TRBV12-4 and TRBJ2-3, with TRBD2 matching over 16 bases. This CDR3 region has 18 residues. The V gene end was trimmed by 6 bases and the J gene end by 4 bases; junction bases not matched to a gene: 10.

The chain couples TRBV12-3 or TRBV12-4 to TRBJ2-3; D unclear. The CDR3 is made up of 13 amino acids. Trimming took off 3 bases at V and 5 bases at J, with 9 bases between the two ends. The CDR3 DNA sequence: TGTGCCAGCAGTTTTCAGCAGAGAGATACGCAGTATTTT. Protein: CASSFQQRDTQYF.

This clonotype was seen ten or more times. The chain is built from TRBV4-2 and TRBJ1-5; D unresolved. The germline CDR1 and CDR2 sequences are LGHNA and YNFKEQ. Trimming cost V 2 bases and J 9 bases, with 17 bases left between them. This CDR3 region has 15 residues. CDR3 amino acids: CASSQYRSQFWPQHF. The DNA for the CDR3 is TGTGCCAGCAGCCAATATCGGAGCCAGTTCTGGCCCCAGCATTTT.

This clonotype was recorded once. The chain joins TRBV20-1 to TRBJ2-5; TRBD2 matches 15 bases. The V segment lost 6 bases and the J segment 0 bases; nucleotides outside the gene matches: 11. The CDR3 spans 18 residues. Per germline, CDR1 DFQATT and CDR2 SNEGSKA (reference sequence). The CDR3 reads CSAGGEGLAGGYQETQYF. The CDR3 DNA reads TGCAGTGCGGGCGGAGAGGGACTAGCGGGGGGATACCAAGAGACCCAGTACTTC.